Presented here are 24 T cell receptor beta chains from one specimen sequenced in a study of cytomegalovirus exposure and HLA in healthy donors. Both 60 Vbeta primers and 13 Jbeta primers went into the PCR. Using immunoSEQ multiplex PCR, the repertoire was profiled, and TCRdb retains in-frame clones only, with some absent. The sample yields approximately 140,000 clones, around 77% seen once. Input material: PBMCs. Source of these receptors: a woman between 50 and 59 years old in good health and CMV-seronegative.

This chain links TRBV2 with TRBJ1-6; TRBD1 agrees at 8 bases. Germline CDR1 SNHLY, CDR2 FYNNEI. The CDR3 covers 14 residues. V lost 7 bases, J lost 7 bases, and 6 bases stayed unmatched. This chain's CDR3 is CASIRDRLNSPLHF. CDR3 coding DNA: TGTGCCAGCATCCGGGACAGGCTGAATTCACCCCTCCACTTT.

The genes are TRBV5-1 and TRBJ1-6, with TRBD1 identical over 7 bases. Germline lookup yields CDR1 SGHRS and CDR2 YFSETQ. This CDR3 comprises 15 residues. V was clipped by 4 bases and J by 4 bases; unmatched bases: 5. CDR3 in DNA: TGCGCCAGCAGCCCCGGGACAGAATATAATTCACCCCTCCACTTT. Amino acids: CASSPGTEYNSPLHF.

The rearrangement uses TRBV4-2 and TRBJ1-4; D is ambiguous. The CDR3 is 13 amino acids. The V end was cut by 1 base, the J end by 5 bases, with 5 bases between. In germline, CDR1 is LGHNA, CDR2 YNFKEQ. CDR3 bases: TGTGCCAGCAGCCAAGGTTTAAATGAAAAACTGTTTTTT. Amino acids: CASSQGLNEKLFF.

The J gene is TRBJ2-7, the V gene TRBV10-3, with D maybe TRBD2 (7 bases). Germline V gene data show CDR1 as ENHRY and CDR2 as SYGVKD. V was clipped by 8 bases and J by 6 bases, with 17 bases between them. The CDR3 sequence is 13 residues long. The CDR3 DNA reads as TGTGCCATCGCGCCAGGGGAGGGCTCCGAGCAGTACTTC. This gives the protein CAIAPGEGSEQYF.

The chain employs TRBV7-9 and TRBJ2-1, with D tentatively TRBD2 (6 bases). Germline V gives CDR1 SEHNR, CDR2 FQNEAQ (reference sequence). Trimming pared 0 bases from V and 0 bases from J, leaving 9 bases between. The CDR3 contains 16 residues. The DNA of the CDR3 is TGTGCCAGCAGCTTAGCCCGGGGGAACTCCTACAATGAGCAGTTCTTC. Residues: CASSLARGNSYNEQFF.

This clone came up once. The gene calls are TRBV7-8 and TRBJ1-1, with 7 bases identical to TRBD1. The CDR3 totals 12 residues. Trimming cost V 5 bases and J 7 bases; bases outside gene matches: 4. From germline, CDR1 is SGHVS and CDR2 FQNEAQ. DNA of the CDR3: TGTGCCAGCAGCCTACACAGGGGTGAAGCTTTCTTT. This sequence encodes CASSLHRGEAFF.

The CDR3 region is CASSEVAGGALFYEQYF. CDR3 coding DNA: TGTGCCAGCAGTGAAGTAGCGGGGGGCGCTCTCTTCTACGAGCAGTACTTC. J is TRBJ2-7 and V is TRBV6-1; 10 nucleotides agree with TRBD2. Germline-derived CDR1 and CDR2 are MNHNS and SASEGT. The length of the CDR3 is 17 residues. V was pared by 1 base and J by 3 bases, with 9 bases of the junction left unmatched.

This clone was detected only a few times. Other nucleotide sequences from this sample produce the same CDR3. The chain combines TRBV27 with TRBJ2-3; perhaps TRBD1 as D (6 bases). Germline V gene data show CDR1 as MNHEY and CDR2 as SMNVEV (reference sequence). There are 22 residues in the CDR3. The V gene lost 2 bases and the J gene lost 3 bases, with 33 bases spanning the gap. This chain's CDR3 is CASSLRGRVQGLLGYGTDTQYF. The CDR3 region has the DNA TGTGCCAGCAGTTTAAGGGGTCGAGTACAGGGTCTTTTAGGTTATGGGACAGATACGCAGTATTTT.

This clone has just a few counts. V is TRBV6-1 and J is TRBJ1-1, with D perhaps TRBD1 (6 bases). V was clipped by 8 bases and J by 7 bases, with 14 bases between them. Germline CDR1 MNHNS, CDR2 SASEGT. The CDR3 length is 12 residues. The CDR3 DNA sequence: TGTGCCAGCCATGGGGGCAGTCGTGAAGCTTTCTTT. Its translation is CASHGGSREAFF.

The chain employs TRBV28 and TRBJ2-5, with 9 positions matching TRBD1. Looked up from germline, CDR1 is MDHEN and CDR2 is SYDVKM. V lost 2 bases to trimming and J lost 0 bases; unmatched junction nucleotides: 7. CDR3 length equals 17 residues. The CDR3 is CASSLPIGTGYQETQYF. In DNA, the CDR3 is TGTGCCAGCAGTTTACCCATCGGGACAGGGTACCAAGAGACCCAGTACTTC.

V gene TRBV4-2 combines with J gene TRBJ2-3, with TRBD2 matching 12 bases. The CDR3 has 16 amino acids. Germline values: CDR1 LGHNA, CDR2 YNFKEQ. V was pared by 3 bases and J by 11 bases, with 12 bases of the junction left unmatched. CDR3 sequence: CASSQATSGGEKEQYF. For the CDR3, the DNA is TGTGCCAGCAGCCAGGCGACTAGCGGGGGAGAGAAGGAGCAGTATTTT.

CDR3 bases: TGTGCAAGTCGCTCCAAGACCGGACTCCCTGGTGGACTCCAGTACGAGCAGTACTTC. Protein: CASRSKTGLPGGLQYEQYF. The V and J genes are TRBV12-2 and TRBJ2-7; the D segment call TRBD2 is taken from the table without a DNA check. TRBV12-2 is tagged as a pseudogene. CDR3 length equals 19 residues.

The chain joins TRBV18 to TRBJ1-2; D not resolved. Germline V gives CDR1 KGHSH, CDR2 LQKENI. V dropped 6 bases and J dropped 4 bases, with 15 bases sitting between them. The CDR3 sequence is 14 residues long. The chain's CDR3 is CASSSNPGSYGYTF. In DNA, the CDR3 is TGTGCCAGCTCTTCCAACCCGGGGTCCTATGGCTACACCTTC.

The V gene is TRBV6-5, the J gene TRBJ2-2; D possibly corresponds to TRBD1 (6 bases). The germline V gene has CDR1 MNHEY and CDR2 SVGAGI. Trimming took 11 bases from V and 7 from J, leaving 23 bases between them. CDR3 length: 15 residues. CDR3 nucleotide sequence: TGTGCCTCCCGTGGGGCAGGGGCGCTGGGCGGGGAGCTGTTTTTT. This sequence encodes CASRGAGALGGELFF.

This chain connects TRBV6-1 to TRBJ2-7, with D maybe TRBD1 (5 bases). The CDR3 consists of 14 residues. The germline gives CDR1 MNHNS, CDR2 SASEGT. Trimming left V 5 bases short and J 2 bases short, with 13 bases between. CDR3 sequence reads: CASSSTQGPYEQYF. CDR3 coding DNA: TGTGCCAGCAGTTCGACGCAGGGCCCCTACGAGCAGTACTTC.

This chain links TRBV11-3 with TRBJ2-5; TRBD1 matches at 7 bases. There are 13 residues in the CDR3. The germline CDR1 and CDR2 sequences are SGHNT and YENEEA. V shed 6 bases and J 1 base; nucleotides not matched to a gene: 2. The CDR3 protein is CASRRTGQETQYF. The CDR3, as DNA: TGTGCCAGCAGAAGGACAGGCCAAGAGACCCAGTACTTC. The variable domain in full, completed from reference TRBV11-3 and TRBJ2-5, reads EAGVVQSPRYKIIEKKQPVAFWCNPISGHNTLYWYLQNLGQGPELLIRYENEEAVDDSQLPKDRFSAERLKGVDSTLKIQPAELGDSAVYLCASRRTGQETQYFGPGTRLLVL.

This clone was seen once. The chain couples TRBV6-5 to TRBJ1-2, with D tentatively TRBD1 (6 bases). CDR1 MNHEY and CDR2 SVGAGI come from the germline V gene. The CDR3 is 12 amino acids. Here the CDR3 reads CARSGAVGGYTF. The CDR3 DNA reads TGTGCTCGATCAGGGGCAGTGGGCGGCTACACCTTC.

Here the CDR3 reads CASSPSTAGLNYGYTF. CDR3 bases: TGTGCCAGCAGCCCTTCCACCGCCGGACTCAACTATGGCTACACCTTC. The chain links TRBV7-8 to TRBJ1-2; no reliable D call. This CDR3 comprises 16 residues. V dropped 5 bases and J dropped 2 bases, with 18 bases sitting between them. Looked up from germline, CDR1 is SGHVS and CDR2 is FQNEAQ.

The rearrangement links TRBV7-3 to TRBJ2-2; D perhaps matches TRBD2 (5 bases). This CDR3 region has 14 residues. Germline lookup yields CDR1 SGHTA and CDR2 FQGTGA. V lost 2 bases and J lost 5, with 9 bases in between. The CDR3 is CASSLGSRTGELFF. CDR3 coding DNA: TGTGCCAGCAGCTTAGGGAGTCGTACCGGGGAGCTGTTTTTT.

V is TRBV5-5 and J is TRBJ1-1; D gene unclear. Germline V CDR1 and CDR2: SGHKS, YYEKEE (reference sequence). The CDR3 runs 15 residues. Trimming pared 4 bases from V and 0 bases from J, leaving 13 bases between. The chain's CDR3 is CASSPPWRMNTEAFF. The DNA for the CDR3 is TGTGCCAGCAGCCCCCCATGGAGAATGAACACTGAAGCTTTCTTT.

The chain has TRBV19 and TRBJ1-2; 8 positions match TRBD1. Germline trimming cut 6 bases from V and 5 bases from J; bases unmatched to any gene: 5. Germline CDR1 reads LNHDA; CDR2 reads SQIVND (reference sequence). The CDR3 has 13 residues. The CDR3 DNA sequence: TGTGCCAGTAGGGTGACAGGGGTTTATGGCTACACCTTC. Translated, it gives CASRVTGVYGYTF.

The rearrangement links TRBV4-2 to TRBJ2-5, with 9 bases that match TRBD2. The length of the CDR3 is 15 residues. Germline lookup yields CDR1 LGHNA and CDR2 YNFKEQ. V lost 4 bases to trimming and J lost 1 base; unmatched junction nucleotides: 4. CDR3 nucleotide sequence: TGTGCCAGCAGCCTAAGTAGCGGGGGCCAAGAGACCCAGTACTTC. It is translated as CASSLSSGGQETQYF.

The chain combines TRBV30 with TRBJ2-2; TRBD1 matches at 7 bases. The length of the CDR3 is 14 residues. The ends lost 1 base at V and 5 bases at J; junction bases unmatched: 4. Germline V CDR1 and CDR2: GTSNPN, SVGIG (reference sequence). CDR3 in amino acids: CAWSEGRGTGELFF. CDR3 bases: TGTGCCTGGAGTGAAGGCAGGGGGACCGGGGAGCTGTTTTTT.

The genes are TRBV19 and TRBJ2-2, with 7 bases identical to TRBD1. The CDR3 runs 14 residues. Unmatched junction bases numbered 4, after V lost 4 bases and J lost 5 bases. The germline gives CDR1 LNHDA, CDR2 SQIVND (reference sequence). In nucleotides, the CDR3 is TGTGCCAGTAGTACTTTACAGGGGACCGGGGAGCTGTTTTTT. Encoded protein: CASSTLQGTGELFF.